These 5 T cell receptor beta chains were sequenced from one sample in a study of cytomegalovirus exposure and HLA in healthy donors. The PCR used 60 Vbeta and 13 Jbeta primers. Here immunoSEQ multiplex PCR was the method, and the copy in TCRdb shows in-frame clones only, minus some. This sample yields over 150,000 clones, of which approximately 80% are seen a single time; more than 3% belongs to the top ten. Specimen: PBMCs. The receptors were gathered from a man between 25 and 39 years old in good health and CMV-seropositive.

The rearrangement uses TRBV9 and TRBJ2-7; D may be TRBD2 (5 bases). Germline V gives CDR1 SGDLS, CDR2 YYNGEE. V was shortened by 4 bases and J by 5 bases, with 13 bases between the two germline ends. CDR3 length equals 13 residues. The CDR3 bases are TGTGCCAGCAGCTCCCAAGGGAGCGACGAGCAGTACTTC. Amino acids: CASSSQGSDEQYF.

The chain combines TRBV9 with TRBJ1-1; no clear D gene. CDR1 and CDR2 from the germline V gene are SGDLS and YYNGEE. The CDR3 is made up of 15 amino acids. Trimming left V 1 base short and J 0 bases short, with 10 bases between. CDR3 residues: CASSVRAGVNTEAFF. Here the CDR3 DNA reads TGTGCCAGCAGCGTACGGGCGGGTGTGAACACTGAAGCTTTCTTT.

As DNA, the CDR3 is TGCGCCAGCAGCTCTAGCGGGGGGCCCACAGATACGCAGTATTTT. This gives the protein CASSSSGGPTDTQYF. The V and J genes are TRBV5-1 and TRBJ2-3; 11 nucleotides match TRBD2. The CDR3 sequence is 15 residues long. The V segment lost 3 bases and the J segment 2 bases; nucleotides outside the gene matches: 2. Germline assignment: CDR1 SGHRS and CDR2 YFSETQ.

A note on this clone: Different DNA sequences within this sample yield the same CDR3. The chain combines TRBV4-1 with TRBJ2-3; TRBD2 might be the D (5 bases). CDR3 size: 16 residues. With 1 base removed from V and 2 bases from J, the gap between germline ends came to 13 bases. From germline, CDR1 is MGHRA and CDR2 YSYEKL. CDR3: CASSQGNGELTDTQYF. In DNA form, the CDR3 reads TGCGCCAGCAGCCAAGGGAACGGGGAACTCACAGATACGCAGTATTTT.

V is TRBV4-1 and J is TRBJ2-1; no clear D gene. Germline values: CDR1 MGHRA, CDR2 YSYEKL. CDR3 size: 15 residues. The V end lost 0 bases, the J end lost 0 bases, and 6 bases lay between the germline ends. CDR3 in amino acids: CASSQEFSSYNEQFF. DNA of the CDR3: TGCGCCAGCAGCCAAGAGTTCAGCTCCTACAATGAGCAGTTCTTC.